This T cell receptor (beta chain) is drawn from a study of OX40 agonist ivuxolimab in advanced cancers. Across the study: At 0.01 to 10 mg/kg, ivuxolimab was administered intravenously to patients every 2 weeks. Partial responses occurred in three patients (one hepatocellular carcinoma, two cutaneous melanoma).

The table came from immunoSEQ multiplex PCR; TCRdb's copy has only in-frame clones and leaves some out. This table has 72,000 or so clones, 88% appearing once. Germline V gene data show CDR1 as SGHTA and CDR2 as FQGNSA. The CDR3 has 14 amino acids. V dropped 6 bases and J dropped 6 bases, with 15 bases sitting between them. The TCR comes from an adult with an advanced solid tumor such as melanoma, head and neck, liver or kidney cancer. Material: CD4+ or CD8+ T cells sorted from blood, obtained in a trial of the OX40 agonist ivuxolimab. The rearrangement links TRBV7-2 to TRBJ2-1; either TRBD1 or TRBD2 may fit D (5 bases each). The CDR3, as DNA: TGTGCCAGCAGATTGGGGAGTAGGGGCAATGAGCAGTTCTTC. Translating gives CASRLGSRGNEQFF. The variable domain in full, completed from reference TRBV7-2 and TRBJ2-1, reads GAGVSQSPSNKVTEKGKDVELRCDPISGHTALYWYRQSLGQGLEFLIYFQGNSAPDKSGLPSDRFSAERTGGSVSTLTIQRTQQEDSAVYLCASRLGSRGNEQFFGPGTRLTVL.